This section outlines one TCR beta chain sequence together with its context. Antigen: not known. Once extracted for a subset, genomic DNA was divided evenly among several immunoSEQ plates. This table comes from immunoSEQ multiplex PCR, and its TCRdb copy is limited to in-frame clones, with some not included. The repertoire holds about 1.5 million clones, 95% to 99% seen once, with 0.4% to 0.55% in the top ten. This sample is drawn from a study of shared clonotypes between healthy human individuals. Study-wide points: Despite large depth, sorted-subset datasets appeared incompletely sequenced. Memory subsets generally showed lower estimated richness than naive subsets.

The length of the CDR3 is 18 residues. V lost 5 bases and J 0 bases, leaving 20 bases between the germline ends. Germline assignment: CDR1 MDHEN and CDR2 SYDVKM. Input material: naive CD4+ T cells sorted from blood. Noted subset: CD45RA+ positively selected. This receptor was identified in a young man in good health. The chain joins TRBV28 to TRBJ1-5; the D gene is possibly TRBD1 (6 bases). The CDR3 DNA is TGTGCCAGCAGTCATTACGACAGGTTGGCCCTTAGCAATCAGCCCCAGCATTTT. It yields the protein CASSHYDRLALSNQPQHF. Filled out from reference TRBV28 and TRBJ1-5, the complete variable domain reads DVKVTQSSRYLVKRTGEKVFLECVQDMDHENMFWYRQDPGLGLRLIYFSYDVKMKEKGDIPEGYSVSREKKERFSLILESASTNQTSMYLCASSHYDRLALSNQPQHFGDGTRLSIL.